This T cell receptor (beta chain) was recorded in a study of chemoradiotherapy in HPV16-positive cancers. About the research overall: Candidate HPV-specific T-cell clones and common TCR motifs came from functional assays in a couple of HPV16-positive patients.

Notes on this clone: The antigen is unknown.

Trimming removed 4 bases at V and 6 bases at J, with 14 bases between. Germline CDR1 LNHNV, CDR2 YYDKDF (reference sequence). This CDR3 is 14 amino acids long. The study's findings and limits: For HPV16-positive patients, expanding HPV-responsive T cells associated with longer recurrence-free survival. Non-HPV-specific T cells did not expand in tumors during treatment, whereas candidate HPV-specific clones and E7-related motifs did.

The table came from immunoSEQ multiplex PCR; TCRdb's copy has only in-frame clones and leaves some out. The table includes about 6,400 clones, 65% to 75% detected once. Over chemoradiotherapy, repertoires were sampled more than once. The chain joins TRBV15 to TRBJ2-3; no definite D call. The receptor was isolated from a human donor with HPV-associated anogenital cancer. Sequencing was performed on tumor tissue, taken from a patient who underwent chemoradiotherapy. CDR3 bases: TGTGCCACCAGCAAAGAGACGGTAGGGGATACGCAGTATTTT. This translates into CATSKETVGDTQYF. The full variable domain, with the rest looked up from reference TRBV15 and TRBJ2-3, is DAMVIQNPRYQVTQFGKPVTLSCSQTLNHNVMYWYQQKSSQAPKLLFHYYDKDFNNEADTPDNFQSRRPNTSFCFLDIRSPGLGDTAMYLCATSKETVGDTQYFGPGTRLTVL.